This T cell receptor beta chain was identified in a study of radiotherapy plus CTLA-4 blockade in lung cancer. Study-wide findings and caveats: With interferon-beta, early dynamics of blood T cell clones were reported to best predict response. Blood TCR clones of tumor origin expanded after radiotherapy plus ipilimumab.

The CDR3 extends over 11 amino acids. CDR1 and CDR2 from the germline V gene are SGHAT and FQNNGV. V lost 8 bases and J 3 bases, leaving 6 bases between the germline ends. This clone was counted a few times. The antigen is not known. Using immunoSEQ multiplex PCR, the repertoire was profiled, and TCRdb retains in-frame clones only, with some absent. This repertoire shows around 77,000 clones, 70% to 80% found once; its top ten account for around 10%. The V gene is TRBV11-2, the J gene TRBJ2-3, with D possibly matching TRBD2 (6 bases). Source: peripheral blood, taken from a patient treated with radiotherapy plus ipilimumab. The sequence derives from a human donor with non-small cell lung cancer whose response to radiotherapy plus ipilimumab could not be evaluated. CDR3 sequence reads: CASGGTDTQYF. CDR3 nucleotides: TGTGCCAGCGGGGGGACAGATACGCAGTATTTT.